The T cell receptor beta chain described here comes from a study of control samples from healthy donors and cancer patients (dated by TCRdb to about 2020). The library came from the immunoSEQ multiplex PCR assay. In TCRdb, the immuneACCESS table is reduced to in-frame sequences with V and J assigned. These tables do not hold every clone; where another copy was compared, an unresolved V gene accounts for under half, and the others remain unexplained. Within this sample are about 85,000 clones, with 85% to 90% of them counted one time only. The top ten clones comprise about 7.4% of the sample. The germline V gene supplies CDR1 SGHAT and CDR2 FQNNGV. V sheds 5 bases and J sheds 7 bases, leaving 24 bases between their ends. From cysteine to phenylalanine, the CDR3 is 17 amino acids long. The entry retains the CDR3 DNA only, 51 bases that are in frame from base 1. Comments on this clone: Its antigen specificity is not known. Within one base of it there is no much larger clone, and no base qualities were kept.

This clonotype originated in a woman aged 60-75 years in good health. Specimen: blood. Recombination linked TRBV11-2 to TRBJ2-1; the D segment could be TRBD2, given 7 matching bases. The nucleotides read TGTGCCAGCAGCACCCTGGGGGGGCGGAGAGTGGGAAATGAGCAGTTCTTC. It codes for CASSTLGGRRVGNEQFF.